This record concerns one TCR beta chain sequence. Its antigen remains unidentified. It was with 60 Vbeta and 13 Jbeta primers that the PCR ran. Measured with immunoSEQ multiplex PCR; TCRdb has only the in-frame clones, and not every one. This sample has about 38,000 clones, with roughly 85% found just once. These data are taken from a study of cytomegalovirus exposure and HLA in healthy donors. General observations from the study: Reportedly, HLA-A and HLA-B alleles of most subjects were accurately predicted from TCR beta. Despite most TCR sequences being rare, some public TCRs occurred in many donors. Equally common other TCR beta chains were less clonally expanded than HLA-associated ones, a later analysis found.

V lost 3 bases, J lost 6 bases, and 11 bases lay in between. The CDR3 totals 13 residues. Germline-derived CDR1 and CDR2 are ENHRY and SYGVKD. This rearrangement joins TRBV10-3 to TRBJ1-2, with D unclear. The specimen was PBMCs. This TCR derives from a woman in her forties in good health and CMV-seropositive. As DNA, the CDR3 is TGTGCCATCAGTGACTCTACAGCTCATGGCTACACCTTC. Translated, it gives CAISDSTAHGYTF.